The present T cell receptor beta chain was sequenced within a study of blood T cell repertoires in COVID-19. The wider study: T cells, B-cell-depleted T cells, or PBMCs supplied cDNA or gDNA.

Authors' methods: Scientists estimated how many nucleated cells there were by amplifying reference gene primers. The repertoire was sequenced with immunoSEQ multiplex PCR; TCRdb's copy has only in-frame clones and lacks some. V, J and clone size derive from that table, while D and trimming were established from the DNA sequence. The sample comprises under 200,000 clones, under 80% of which are singletons, and around 3% rests with the top ten. Germline lookup yields CDR1 MNHEY and CDR2 SVGAGI. The CDR3 spans 14 residues. The V end was cut by 0 bases, the J end by 5 bases, with 8 bases between. The genes are TRBV6-5 and TRBJ1-5; possibly TRBD1 for D (5 bases). Sequenced: peripheral blood. The receptor was isolated from a woman of 80 years or more with acute or convalescent COVID-19. CDR3 sequence (DNA): TGTGCCAGCAGTTACTCGACAGTGGATCAGCCCCAGCATTTT. Translation gives CASSYSTVDQPQHF.